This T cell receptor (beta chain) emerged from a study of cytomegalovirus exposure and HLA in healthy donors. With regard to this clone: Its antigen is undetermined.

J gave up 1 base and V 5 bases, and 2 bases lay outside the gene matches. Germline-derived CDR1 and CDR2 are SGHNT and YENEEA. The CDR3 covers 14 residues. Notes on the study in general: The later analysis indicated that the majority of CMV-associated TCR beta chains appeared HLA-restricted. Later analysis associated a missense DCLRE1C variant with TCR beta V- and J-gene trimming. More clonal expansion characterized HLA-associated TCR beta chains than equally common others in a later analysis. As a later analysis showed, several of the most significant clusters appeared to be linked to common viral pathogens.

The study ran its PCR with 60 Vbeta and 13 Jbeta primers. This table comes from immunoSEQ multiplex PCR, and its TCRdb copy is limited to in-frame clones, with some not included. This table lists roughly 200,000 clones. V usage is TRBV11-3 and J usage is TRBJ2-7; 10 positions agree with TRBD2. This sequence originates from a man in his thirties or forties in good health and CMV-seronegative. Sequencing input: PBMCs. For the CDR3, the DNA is TGTGCCAGCAGCCAACTAGCGGGATCCTACGAGCAGTACTTC. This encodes CASSQLAGSYEQYF.